This is a list of T cell receptor beta chains from one sample in a study of cytomegalovirus exposure and HLA in healthy donors. Sequenced by immunoSEQ multiplex PCR; TCRdb stores in-frame clones only, minus some. The sample has fewer than 250,000 clones, 76% seen once. The sample consisted of PBMCs. The receptors here all came from a man younger than 35 in good health and CMV-seronegative. Both conserved end residues are part of each CDR3. D genes are given only for firm matches. Not every row has a clone size; where given, it reads once, few, many or a size class.

V	J	size	D	DNA	CDR3
TRBV4-1	TRBJ2-1	NA	TRBD1	TGCGCCAGCAGCCAAGATCGCTTTTTTGGACAGGGGCTTAGTAATGAGCAGTTCTTC	CASSQDRFFGQGLSNEQFF
TRBV5-1	TRBJ2-5	NA	TRBD2	TGCGCCAGCAGCTCCCCGGGGGGGACTCACCAAGAGACCCAGTACTTC	CASSSPGGTHQETQYF
TRBV6-5	TRBJ2-2	NA	NA	TGTGCCAGCCGACGAGGGGGCACCGGGGAGCTGTTTTTT	CASRRGGTGELFF
TRBV10-3	TRBJ2-3	few	NA	TGTGCCATCACCGAGGGCGGGACTTACACAGATACGCAGTATTTT	CAITEGGTYTDTQYF
TRBV9	TRBJ2-1	NA	TRBD2	TGTGCCAGCAGCCCTCAGGCGGGAGGAGCCTACAATGAGCAGTTCTTC	CASSPQAGGAYNEQFF
TRBV19	TRBJ1-1	NA	NA	TGTGCCAGTAGTATAGATCAAGGTGGACAGACTGAAGCTTTCTTT	CASSIDQGGQTEAFF
TRBV11-3	TRBJ1-5	NA	TRBD1	TGTGCCAGCAGCTCCCCGAGCCGGACAGGGGGCAATCAGCCCCAGCATTTT	CASSSPSRTGGNQPQHF
TRBV19	TRBJ2-7	NA	NA	TGTGCCAGTAGTATTGTCGGGGGTAGCTCCTACGAGCAGTACTTC	CASSIVGGSSYEQYF
TRBV30	TRBJ1-1	NA	NA	TGTGCCTGGAGTGGGCAGGGAGGCACTGAAGCTTTCTTT	CAWSGQGGTEAFF
TRBV6-1	TRBJ2-7	once	NA	TGTGCCAGCAGTGGGCGGGCCGTCCCCCTCGAGCAGTACTTC	CASSGRAVPLEQYF
TRBV6-1	TRBJ2-7	once	TRBD1	TGTGCCAGCAGCCGGGACAGGGGATTCAACGAGCAGTACTTC	CASSRDRGFNEQYF
TRBV4-2	TRBJ2-7	NA	NA	TGTGCCAGCAGCCAAAACGAAGCGTTGAGGGAGCAGTACTTC	CASSQNEALREQYF
TRBV4-1	TRBJ2-7	NA	TRBD2	TGCGCCAGCAGCCAAGATATGGGACTAGCGGGGTCGTCCTACGAGCAGTACTTC	CASSQDMGLAGSSYEQYF
TRBV30	TRBJ2-1	NA	TRBD2	TGTGCCTGGAAAAGGGACCGGACTAGCGGGAGGGACTACAATGAGCAGTTCTTC	CAWKRDRTSGRDYNEQFF
TRBV6-5	TRBJ2-7	NA	TRBD1	TGTGCCAGCAGTTACTCGATGGGACAGCCCTACGAGCAGTACTTC	CASSYSMGQPYEQYF
TRBV25-1	TRBJ1-2	few	NA	TGTGCCAGCAGTGGGAGTCGAAAGAGCTACACCTTC	CASSGSRKSYTF
TRBV11-2	TRBJ1-2	NA	NA	TGTGCCAGCAGCTTAGTGGATTTAGGGGCGGACCGCGGCTACACCTTC	CASSLVDLGADRGYTF
TRBV4-1	TRBJ2-3	once	NA	TGCGCCAGCCAGCCAAGACTGGGGCCCAGCACAGATACGCAGTATTTT	CASQPRLGPSTDTQYF
TRBV19	TRBJ1-1	NA	NA	TGTGCCAGTAGAGCTTCCGGGTTTGAAGCTTTCTTT	CASRASGFEAFF
TRBV30	TRBJ2-1	NA	TRBD2	TGTGCCTGGAGAATGGGAGTCGGGAGGGGAGAGCAGTTCTTC	CAWRMGVGRGEQFF
TRBV27	TRBJ1-1	NA	TRBD1	TGTGCCAGCCGTAAAACAGGGGCAGTGGTGCATAAAACTGAAGCTTTCTTT	CASRKTGAVVHKTEAFF
TRBV9	TRBJ1-4	NA	NA	TGTGCCAGCAGCCCGGACAGTGGGGAAAAACTGTTTTTT	CASSPDSGEKLFF
TRBV30	TRBJ2-1	NA	TRBD2	TGTGCCTGGATGAGCGGGGGTTTCTCCTACAATGAGCAGTTCTTC	CAWMSGGFSYNEQFF
TRBV19	TRBJ2-1	once	NA	TGTGCCAGTAGTACTACTAACTACAATGAGCAGTTCTTC	CASSTTNYNEQFF
TRBV29-1	TRBJ1-5	NA	NA	TGCAGCGTTGTAACAGGGACCAATCAGCCCCAGCATTTT	CSVVTGTNQPQHF
TRBV2	TRBJ2-5	NA	NA	TGTGCCAGTTCCGCCTGGGCTCAAGAGACCCAGTACTTC	CASSAWAQETQYF
TRBV11-2	TRBJ2-7	NA	TRBD2	TGTGCCAGCAGCGTCTTTGAAGGGACTACCATGGACGAGCAGTACTTC	CASSVFEGTTMDEQYF
TRBV5-1	TRBJ2-3	NA	NA	TGCGCCAGCAGCTTCGGTCTAGCTGGCACAGATACGCAGTATTTT	CASSFGLAGTDTQYF
TRBV18	TRBJ2-5	NA	NA	TGTGCCAGCGAAGAAACAGGGTCCCACCGGGAGACCCAGTACTTC	CASEETGSHRETQYF
TRBV5-6	TRBJ1-2	NA	NA	TGTGCCAGCAGCTTGGCCCGAACCGCTAGAGGTGGTGGCTACACCTTC	CASSLARTARGGGYTF
TRBV7-8	TRBJ2-3	NA	NA	TGTGCCAGCAGCCCGGTACTACGTACGCAGTATTTT	CASSPVLRTQYF
TRBV4-2	TRBJ2-3	few	NA	TGTGCCAGCAGCCAAGCGCAGGGCGGTGATACGCAGTATTTT	CASSQAQGGDTQYF
TRBV5-4	TRBJ2-7	NA	NA	TGTGCCAGCAGCTACGGAGATAACAGGGAGAGCGAGCAGTACTTC	CASSYGDNRESEQYF
TRBV2	TRBJ2-6	NA	NA	TGTGCCAGCGGGGCCCTCTCTGGGGCCAACGTCCTGACTTTC	CASGALSGANVLTF
TRBV15	TRBJ1-1	NA	TRBD1	TGTGCCACCAGCAGGGGGGACAGACAGAACACTGAAGCTTTCTTT	CATSRGDRQNTEAFF
TRBV9	TRBJ2-7	NA	TRBD1	TGTGCCAGCAGCGCCGGGACAGGGGGTAAAGAGCAGTACTTC	CASSAGTGGKEQYF
TRBV5-4	TRBJ2-1	NA	TRBD1	TGTGCCAGCAGGGCGGGACAGGGGAGGTTCGATGAGCAGTTCTTC	CASRAGQGRFDEQFF
TRBV29-1	TRBJ2-3	NA	NA	TGCAGCGTTGAAGTTTACAGGGGCACAGATACGCAGTATTTT	CSVEVYRGTDTQYF
TRBV6-1	TRBJ2-5	once	TRBD2	TGTGCCAGCAGTATAGCGGGGGGTAAAGAGACCCAGTACTTC	CASSIAGGKETQYF
TRBV30	TRBJ1-1	few	NA	TGTGCCTGGAGCGTAACAGTAAACACTGAAGCTTTCTTT	CAWSVTVNTEAFF
TRBV7-3	TRBJ2-3	few	NA	TGTGCCAGCGGAGGGCCCGGCACAGATACGCAGTATTTT	CASGGPGTDTQYF
TRBV9	TRBJ1-4	NA	NA	TGTGCCAGCAGCGCCCAACCCCGACAGGCAACTAATGAAAAACTGTTTTTT	CASSAQPRQATNEKLFF
TRBV9	TRBJ2-1	NA	TRBD2	TGTGCCAGCAGCTCTAGCGGGAGTTATTACAATGAGCAGTTCTTC	CASSSSGSYYNEQFF
TRBV27	TRBJ1-2	NA	NA	TGTGCCAGCTCGAACCGGGGGGGTCTCTTCGGCTACACCTTC	CASSNRGGLFGYTF
TRBV5-1	TRBJ2-1	few	TRBD2	TGCGCCAGTACCTCTAGCGGGGCCTACAATGAGCAGTTCTTC	CASTSSGAYNEQFF
TRBV6-5	TRBJ2-7	NA	NA	TGTGCCAGCAGCCAGCGGTCCTACGAGCAGTACTTC	CASSQRSYEQYF
TRBV5-1	TRBJ2-1	NA	TRBD2	TGCGCCAGCAGCCATTCCGGGACTAGCGGAGTAAAGTTCTTC	CASSHSGTSGVKFF
TRBV2	TRBJ2-1	NA	TRBD1	TGTGCCAGGGGACAGAGTAACAATGAGCAGTTCTTC	CARGQSNNEQFF
TRBV19	TRBJ1-2	NA	TRBD1	TGTGCCAGCAACACAGGGGACGATTTCTCTGGCTACACCTTC	CASNTGDDFSGYTF
TRBV18	TRBJ1-5	NA	TRBD1	TGTGCCAGCTCGTCCGGGACAGGGGATCGCAATCAGCCCCAGCATTTT	CASSSGTGDRNQPQHF
TRBV2	TRBJ2-1	NA	TRBD2	TGTGCCAGCACTAGGTCTAGCGGAGTGCAGTTCTTC	CASTRSSGVQFF
TRBV5-5	TRBJ1-1	NA	TRBD1	TGTGCCAGCAGCCCAACAGGGGGATGGGCTTTCTTT	CASSPTGGWAFF